The 12 T cell receptor beta chains listed next were all sequenced from one sample in a study of blood T cells in healthy people across ages. Combining a sample-barcoded 5' primer with a J-beta primer mix, a second PCR ran for about 7 to 11 cycles. TCRdb reanalysed the 5' RACE reads using MiXCR and keeps one entry per CDR3 protein. The sample holds about 780,000 distinct CDR3 sequences; around 62% are singletons and the top ten take about a quarter. Sequenced input: blood. The receptor set was obtained from a man under 40 in good health.

Here the CDR3 DNA reads TGTGCCATCACGGCGGGCTATGGCTACACCTTC. As protein: CAITAGYGYTF. The genes are TRBV7-9 and TRBJ1-2; D gene ambiguous. The CDR3 consists of 11 residues. Trimming took off 10 bases at V and 4 bases at J, with 10 bases between the two ends. Germline V gene data show CDR1 as SEHNR and CDR2 as FQNEAQ (reference sequence).

The chain uses TRBV4-3 and TRBJ1-2; no firm D call. CDR1 LGHNA and CDR2 YSLEER come from the germline V gene. The V end lost 1 base, the J end lost 8 bases, and 11 bases lay between the germline ends. The CDR3 contains 13 residues. CDR3 residues: CASSQGTSRGYTF. CDR3 sequence (DNA): TGCGCCAGCAGCCAAGGGACGTCTCGGGGCTACACCTTC.

This clonotype was detected only once. The chain carries TRBV20-1 and TRBJ1-1, with no clear D. Germline V gene lookup returns CDR1 DFQATT and CDR2 SNEGSKA (reference sequence). The CDR3 is 14 amino acids. Trimming took 0 bases from V and 12 from J, leaving 20 bases between them. The CDR3 loop reads CSARDPNRHAATFF. The CDR3 DNA sequence: TGCAGTGCTAGAGATCCTAATCGACACGCTGCTACTTTCTTT.

The chain uses TRBV9 and TRBJ2-2, with a weak D call TRBD1 (6 bases). The germline gives CDR1 SGDLS, CDR2 YYNGEE. The CDR3 is made up of 16 amino acids. Trimming shortened V by 0 bases and J by 4 bases, and 13 bases separated the two germline ends. The CDR3 loop reads CASSVDMGALTGELFF. The CDR3 coding sequence is TGTGCCAGCAGCGTAGACATGGGGGCGCTCACCGGGGAGCTGTTTTTT. Full variable domain (missing parts from reference TRBV9 and TRBJ2-2): DSGVTQTPKHLITATGQRVTLRCSPRSGDLSVYWYQQSLDQGLQFLIQYYNGEERAKGNILERFSAQQFPDLHSELNLSSLELGDSALYFCASSVDMGALTGELFFGEGSRLTVL.

The chain employs TRBV29-1 and TRBJ2-1; TRBD1 matches at 7 bases. CDR1 and CDR2 from the germline V gene are SQVTM and ANQGSEA. The CDR3 contains 14 residues. V shed 6 bases, J shed 0 bases, and the junction held 5 bases outside the gene matches. CDR3 loop: CSVKTGLSYNEQFF. The CDR3 nucleotides are TGCAGCGTAAAGACAGGGCTCTCCTACAATGAGCAGTTCTTC.

In this sample, this clonotype turned up a few times. The chain has TRBV3-1 and TRBJ2-1; D is perhaps TRBD1 or TRBD2 (5 bases each). CDR1 is LGHDT and CDR2 is YNNKEL in the germline V gene (reference sequence). The CDR3 loop spans 15 amino acids. Trimming removed 1 base from V and 6 bases from J, with 13 bases in between. For the CDR3, the DNA is TGTGCCAGCAGCCAAGTCGGGACGGTTTGCAATGAGCAGTTCTTC. Translation: CASSQVGTVCNEQFF.

The chain joins TRBV7-2 to TRBJ1-2, with D tentatively TRBD1 (5 bases). This CDR3 contains 12 residues. Germline lookup yields CDR1 SGHTA and CDR2 FQGNSA. Trimming cost V 1 base and J 8 bases, with 8 bases left between them. The CDR3 protein is CASSLVRGGYTF. CDR3 DNA: TGTGCCAGCAGCTTAGTGAGGGGAGGCTACACCTTC.

The CDR3 coding sequence is TGCAGTGCTAGATACCGGGACAGGGTTTATGCTTTGATTGTCGAGCAGTACTTC. Translation gives CSARYRDRVYALIVEQYF. The rearrangement uses TRBV20-1 and TRBJ2-7; 9 bases line up with TRBD1. The CDR3 runs 18 residues. V lost 2 bases and J lost 6; bases outside the gene matches: 20. Germline CDR1 is DFQATT and CDR2 is SNEGSKA (reference sequence).

This chain links TRBV3-1 with TRBJ2-5; 8 positions agree with TRBD2. Germline V CDR1 and CDR2: LGHDT, YNNKEL (reference sequence). The V segment lost 8 bases and the J segment 3 bases; nucleotides outside the gene matches: 14. This CDR3 is built from 16 residues. The CDR3 loop reads CASFPGGGGRKETQYF. In DNA form, the CDR3 reads TGTGCCAGCTTCCCCGGGGGGGGGGGAAGAAAAGAGACCCAGTACTTC.

This clonotype occurred a few times. The rearrangement links TRBV29-1 to TRBJ2-1; D unresolved. Trimming stripped 6 bases from V and 0 bases from J, with 12 bases between. The length of the CDR3 is 14 residues. Germline-derived CDR1 and CDR2 are SQVTM and ANQGSEA. In DNA form, the CDR3 reads TGCAGCGTCCGGGTTGAGAGCTCCTACAATGAGCAGTTCTTC. Translation gives CSVRVESSYNEQFF.

CDR3 in amino acids: CASSQSGGGLGSLSTDTQYF. DNA for the CDR3: TGTGCCAGCAGCCAGTCGGGCGGGGGACTAGGGAGCCTTAGCACAGATACGCAGTATTTT. The chain links TRBV7-2 to TRBJ2-3, with 8 bases aligning to TRBD2. V lost 5 bases, J lost 0 bases, and 19 bases stayed unmatched. This CDR3 is built from 20 residues. Germline V CDR1 and CDR2: SGHTA, FQGNSA.

V and J are TRBV14 and TRBJ1-4; 8 bases are a match to TRBD1. The V gene's germline CDR1 is SGHDN and CDR2 FVKESK. V trimming: 2 bases; J trimming: 2 bases; junction bases outside the gene matches: 4. The CDR3 is 16 residues long. The CDR3 sequence: CASSQFQGATNEKLFF. The CDR3 DNA reads TGTGCCAGCAGCCAATTCCAGGGGGCGACTAATGAAAAACTGTTTTTT.